This T cell receptor beta chain was profiled in a study of blood T cell repertoires in COVID-19. In the study overall: The United States, Italy and Spain supplied acute and convalescent COVID-19 samples. The analysed material was cDNA or gDNA that came from T cells, B-cell-depleted T cells, or PBMCs.

Recovered status applied to Cohort 3 donors who had two consecutive negative PCRs. It also applied to those with clearance or with symptom resolution. The authors' processing: Scientists estimated how many nucleated cells there were by amplifying reference gene primers. The method was immunoSEQ multiplex PCR; TCRdb's version includes in-frame clones alone and lacks a portion of them. V, J and clone size are those of that table, while D and trimming were read from the DNA. The data show approximately 290,000 clones, over 75% seen once. The germline gives CDR1 SGHRS, CDR2 YFSETQ. The CDR3 is made up of 17 amino acids. V was pared by 9 bases and J by 10 bases, with 25 bases of the junction left unmatched.

Sample: PBMCs or T cells enriched from blood (not recorded which). The source is a woman in her 30s who had recovered from COVID-19. J is TRBJ2-1 and V is TRBV5-1, with 7 bases that match TRBD2. The CDR3 reads CATNTGRLAGWMEEQFF. The CDR3 DNA sequence: TGCGCCACCAATACGGGTAGACTAGCCGGCTGGATGGAGGAGCAGTTCTTC.